This T cell receptor (beta chain) is drawn from a study of response to subunit inactivated influenza vaccine. Study results and caveats: Researchers suggested that each seasonal influenza vaccination recruits few new T cells.

Per germline, CDR1 SEHNR and CDR2 FQNEAQ (reference sequence). The CDR3 loop spans 14 amino acids. Trimming removed 2 bases at V and 5 bases at J, with 9 bases between. TCRdb redid the calling of the RT-PCR reads with MiXCR, one entry per CDR3 protein. The table includes some 800,000 distinct CDR3 sequences, roughly 20% detected once. In this sample, this clonotype turned up a few times. Its antigen is as yet unknown. The rearrangement links TRBV7-9 to TRBJ2-2, with D possibly TRBD2 on 6 matching bases. This sequence was found in a man aged 45-65 years who received an inactivated influenza vaccine. This specimen was PBMCs from blood, taken more than 4 days after vaccination. CDR3 bases: TGTGCCAGCAGCTTACCTCGGGAGACCGGGGAGCTGTTTTTT. It encodes CASSLPRETGELFF.